This T cell receptor (beta chain) was retrieved from a study of metastatic and nonmetastatic thyroid tumors. In this sample, this clone turned up many times. Trimming left V 5 bases short and J 0 bases short, with 13 bases between. The germline gives CDR1 LNHDA, CDR2 SQIVND (reference sequence). The length of the CDR3 is 15 residues. Via MiXCR, TCRdb re-called the PCR reads. The sample consists of roughly 23,000 clones, roughly 24% of them appearing once. There were no patients who had received any treatment before thyroid surgery. The origin of this receptor is a male donor with papillary thyroid cancer or a benign thyroid nodule (not recorded which). Some clones in this sample may be carry-over from other donors' samples. The chain recombines TRBV19 with TRBJ1-1; no reliable D call. Input material: blood. The CDR3 sequence is CASSLGSVVNTEAFF. CDR3 in DNA: TGTGCCAGTAGTCTCGGATCCGTGGTGAACACTGAAGCTTTCTTT.